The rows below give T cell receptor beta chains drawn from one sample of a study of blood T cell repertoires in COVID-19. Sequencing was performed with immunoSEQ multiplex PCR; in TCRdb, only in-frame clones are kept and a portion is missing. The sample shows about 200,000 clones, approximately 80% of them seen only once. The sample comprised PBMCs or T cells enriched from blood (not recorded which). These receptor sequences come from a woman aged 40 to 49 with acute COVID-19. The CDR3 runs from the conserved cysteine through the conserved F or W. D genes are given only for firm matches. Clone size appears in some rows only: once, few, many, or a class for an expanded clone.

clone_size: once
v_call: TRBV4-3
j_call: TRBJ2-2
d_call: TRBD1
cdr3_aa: CASSQQDRPNTGELFF
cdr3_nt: TGCGCCAGCAGCCAACAGGACAGGCCGAACACCGGGGAGCTGTTTTTT

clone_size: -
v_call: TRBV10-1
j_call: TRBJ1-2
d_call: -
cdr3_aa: CASSENRASGYTF
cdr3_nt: TGCGCCAGCAGTGAGAACAGGGCGAGTGGCTACACCTTC

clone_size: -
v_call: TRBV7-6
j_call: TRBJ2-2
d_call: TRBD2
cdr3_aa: CASSLDAGANTGELFF
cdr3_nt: TGTGCCAGCAGCTTAGACGCGGGAGCGAACACCGGGGAGCTGTTTTTT

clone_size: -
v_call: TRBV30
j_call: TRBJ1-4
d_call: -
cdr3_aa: CAWSGTAANQLFF
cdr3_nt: TGTGCCTGGAGTGGGACAGCCGCGAATCAACTGTTTTTT

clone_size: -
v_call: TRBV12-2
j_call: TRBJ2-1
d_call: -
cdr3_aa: CASRPPGDSGGPYNEQFF
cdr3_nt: TGTGCAAGTCGCCCCCCAGGGGATAGCGGGGGCCCCTACAATGAGCAGTTCTTC

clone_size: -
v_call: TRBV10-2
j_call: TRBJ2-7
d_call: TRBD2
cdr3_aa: CASSERASGSDEQYF
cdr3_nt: TGCGCCAGCAGTGAGCGGGCTAGCGGGAGTGACGAGCAGTACTTC

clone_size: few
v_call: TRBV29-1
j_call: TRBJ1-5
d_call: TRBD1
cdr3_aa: CSVGTGFGNQPQHF
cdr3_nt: TGCAGCGTTGGGACAGGGTTCGGCAATCAGCCCCAGCATTTT

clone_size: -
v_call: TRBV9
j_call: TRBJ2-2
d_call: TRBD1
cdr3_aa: CASSARTGQTGELFF
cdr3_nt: TGTGCCAGCAGCGCTAGGACAGGGCAGACCGGGGAGCTGTTTTTT

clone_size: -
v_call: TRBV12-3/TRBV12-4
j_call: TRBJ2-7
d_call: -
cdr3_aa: CASSNTLYEQYF
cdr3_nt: TGTGCCAGCAGTAACACCCTCTACGAGCAGTACTTC

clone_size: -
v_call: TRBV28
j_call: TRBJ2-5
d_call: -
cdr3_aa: CASSLRPGGEQETQYF
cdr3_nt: TGTGCCAGCAGCCTACGCCCAGGAGGGGAACAAGAGACCCAGTACTTC

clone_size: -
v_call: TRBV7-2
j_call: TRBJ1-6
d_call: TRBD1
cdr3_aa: CASSLDAGGLENSPLHF
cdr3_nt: TGTGCCAGCAGCTTAGACGCAGGGGGACTAGAAAATTCACCCCTCCACTTT

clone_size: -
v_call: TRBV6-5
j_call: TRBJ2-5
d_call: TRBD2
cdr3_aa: CASSYSLAGGSAAQYF
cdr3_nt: TGTGCCAGCAGCTACTCCCTAGCGGGAGGATCCGCGGCCCAGTACTTC

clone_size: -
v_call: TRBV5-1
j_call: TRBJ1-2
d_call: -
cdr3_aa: CASGDNHNYGYTF
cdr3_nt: TGCGCCAGCGGGGACAACCACAACTATGGCTACACCTTC

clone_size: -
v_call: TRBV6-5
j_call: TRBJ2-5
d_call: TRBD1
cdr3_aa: CASSYSGTGQETQYF
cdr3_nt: TGTGCCAGCAGTTACTCGGGGACAGGACAGGAGACCCAGTACTTC

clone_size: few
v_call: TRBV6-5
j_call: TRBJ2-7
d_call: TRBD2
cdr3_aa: CASRPTRDYNYEQYF
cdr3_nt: TGTGCCAGCAGACCGACCCGGGACTATAACTACGAGCAGTACTTC

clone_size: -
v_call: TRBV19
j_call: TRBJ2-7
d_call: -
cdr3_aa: CASSPYTRRLQGSYEQYF
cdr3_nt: TGTGCCAGTAGTCCTTATACGCGCCGGCTGCAGGGCTCCTACGAGCAGTACTTC

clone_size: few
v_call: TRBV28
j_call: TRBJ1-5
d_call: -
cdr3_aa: CATEGRRYQPQHF
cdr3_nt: TGTGCCACCGAGGGTAGGCGATATCAGCCCCAGCATTTT

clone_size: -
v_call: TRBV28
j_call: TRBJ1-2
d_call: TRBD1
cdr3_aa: CASSSTGDSRNYGYTF
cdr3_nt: TGTGCCAGCAGCAGTACTGGGGACAGTCGGAACTATGGCTACACCTTC

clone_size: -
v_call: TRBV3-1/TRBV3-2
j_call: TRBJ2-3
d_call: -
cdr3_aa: CASSQAEVTDTQYF
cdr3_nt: TGTGCCAGCAGCCAAGCTGAGGTCACAGATACGCAGTATTTT

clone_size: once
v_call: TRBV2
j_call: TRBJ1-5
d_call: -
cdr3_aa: CASSDLANRGNQPQHF
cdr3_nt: TGTGCCAGCAGTGACTTGGCGAACAGGGGCAATCAGCCCCAGCATTTT

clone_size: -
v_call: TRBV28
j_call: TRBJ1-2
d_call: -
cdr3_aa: CASSLRQSRGYTF
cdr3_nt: TGTGCCAGCAGTTTAAGACAGTCTCGGGGCTACACCTTC

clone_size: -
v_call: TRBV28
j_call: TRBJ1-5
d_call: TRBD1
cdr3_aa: CASSGDSNSNQPQHF
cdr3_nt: TGTGCCAGCAGTGGGGACAGCAATAGCAATCAGCCCCAGCATTTT

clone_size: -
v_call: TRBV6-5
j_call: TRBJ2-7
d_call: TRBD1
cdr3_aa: CASRRQGDEQYF
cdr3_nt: TGTGCCAGCAGGCGACAGGGGGACGAGCAGTACTTC

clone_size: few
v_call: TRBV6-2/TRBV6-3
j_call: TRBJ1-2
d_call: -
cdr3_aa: CASSYTGNYGYTF
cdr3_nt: TGTGCCAGCAGTTATACAGGGAACTATGGCTACACCTTC

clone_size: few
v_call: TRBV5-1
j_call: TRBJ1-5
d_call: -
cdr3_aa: CASSLGQNQPQHF
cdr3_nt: TGCGCCAGCAGCTTGGGACAGAATCAGCCCCAGCATTTT

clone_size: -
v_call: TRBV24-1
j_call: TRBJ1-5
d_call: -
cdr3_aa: CATSEGVQPQHF
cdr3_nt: TGTGCCACCAGCGAGGGGGTTCAGCCCCAGCATTTT

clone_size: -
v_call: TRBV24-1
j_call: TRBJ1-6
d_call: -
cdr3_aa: CATSAGINSPLHF
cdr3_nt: TGTGCCACCAGTGCCGGGATTAATTCACCCCTCCACTTT

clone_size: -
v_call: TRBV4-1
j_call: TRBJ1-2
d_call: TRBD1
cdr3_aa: CASSQGRQGYGYTF
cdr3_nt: TGCGCCAGCAGCCAGGGACGACAGGGGTATGGCTACACCTTC

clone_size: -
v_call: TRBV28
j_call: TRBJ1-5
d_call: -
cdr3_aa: CASSQRGAPQPQHF
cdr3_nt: TGTGCCAGCAGCCAGCGGGGGGCCCCTCAGCCCCAGCATTTT

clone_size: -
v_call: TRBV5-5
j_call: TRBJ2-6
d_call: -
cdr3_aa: CASSNRGASSGANVLTF
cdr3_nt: TGTGCCAGCAGCAACCGGGGGGCAAGCTCTGGGGCCAACGTCCTGACTTTC

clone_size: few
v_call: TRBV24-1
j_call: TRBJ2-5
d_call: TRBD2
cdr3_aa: CATGAGGPETQYF
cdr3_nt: TGTGCCACCGGGGCGGGGGGGCCGGAGACCCAGTACTTC

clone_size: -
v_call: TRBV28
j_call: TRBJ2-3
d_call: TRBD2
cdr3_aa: CASSSSGGAPDTQYF
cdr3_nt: TGTGCCAGCAGTTCGAGCGGGGGGGCCCCAGATACGCAGTATTTT

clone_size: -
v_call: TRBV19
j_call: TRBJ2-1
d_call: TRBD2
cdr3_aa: CASSIPGLTYNEQFF
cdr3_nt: TGTGCCAGTAGTATCCCGGGACTAACCTACAATGAGCAGTTCTTC

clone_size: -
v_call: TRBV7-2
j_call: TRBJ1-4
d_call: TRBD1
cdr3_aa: CASSLGRAGQGISEKLFF
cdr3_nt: TGTGCCAGCAGCTTAGGAAGGGCGGGACAGGGGATTTCTGAAAAACTGTTTTTT

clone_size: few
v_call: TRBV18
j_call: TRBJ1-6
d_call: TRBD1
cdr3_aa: CASSLDRGLSYNSPLHF
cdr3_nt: TGTGCCAGCTCACTCGACAGGGGTCTGTCCTATAATTCACCCCTCCACTTT

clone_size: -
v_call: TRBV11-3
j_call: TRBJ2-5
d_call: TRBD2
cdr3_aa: CASSLPGTSGRETQYF
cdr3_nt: TGTGCCAGCAGCTTACCCGGGACTAGCGGGAGGGAGACCCAGTACTTC

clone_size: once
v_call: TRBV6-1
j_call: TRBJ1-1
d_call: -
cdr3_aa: CASSETWSWGAAEAFF
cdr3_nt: TGTGCCAGCAGTGAAACTTGGTCATGGGGCGCGGCTGAAGCTTTCTTT

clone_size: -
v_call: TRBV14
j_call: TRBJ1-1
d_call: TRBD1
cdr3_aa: CASSLLDRGDTEAFF
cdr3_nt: TGTGCCAGCAGCTTACTCGACAGGGGGGACACTGAAGCTTTCTTT

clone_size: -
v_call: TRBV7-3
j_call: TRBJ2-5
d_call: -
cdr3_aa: CASSLTVLPQETQYF
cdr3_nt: TGTGCCAGCAGCTTAACCGTACTGCCTCAAGAGACCCAGTACTTC

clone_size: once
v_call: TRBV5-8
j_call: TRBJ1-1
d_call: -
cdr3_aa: CASSLGGGLGWAFF
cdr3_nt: TGTGCCAGCAGCTTGGGTGGAGGGCTAGGCTGGGCTTTCTTT

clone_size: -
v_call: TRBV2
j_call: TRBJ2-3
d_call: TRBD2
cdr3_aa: CASRLIAGRTDTQYF
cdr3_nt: TGTGCCAGCAGATTGATAGCGGGGAGGACAGATACGCAGTATTTT

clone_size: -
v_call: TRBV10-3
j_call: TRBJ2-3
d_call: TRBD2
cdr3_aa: CAISEWTSGAGSTDTQYF
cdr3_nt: TGTGCCATCAGTGAGTGGACTAGCGGGGCAGGGAGCACAGATACGCAGTATTTT

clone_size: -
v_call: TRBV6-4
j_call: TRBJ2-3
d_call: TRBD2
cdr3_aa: CASSDSGSSGGADTQYF
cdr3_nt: TGTGCCAGCAGTGACTCAGGATCTAGCGGGGGGGCAGATACGCAGTATTTT

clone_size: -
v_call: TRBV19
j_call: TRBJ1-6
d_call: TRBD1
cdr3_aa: CASRRIGQGRNSPLHF
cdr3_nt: TGTGCCAGTAGGCGCATAGGACAGGGGCGTAATTCACCCCTCCACTTT

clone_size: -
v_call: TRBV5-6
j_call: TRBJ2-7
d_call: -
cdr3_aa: CASSSGPTGSYEQYF
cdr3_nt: TGTGCCAGCAGCTCAGGACCAACGGGGTCCTACGAGCAGTACTTC

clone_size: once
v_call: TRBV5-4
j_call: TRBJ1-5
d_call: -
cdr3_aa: CASSLAGASNQPQHF
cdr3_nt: TGTGCCAGCAGCTTAGCGGGGGCGAGCAATCAGCCCCAGCATTTT

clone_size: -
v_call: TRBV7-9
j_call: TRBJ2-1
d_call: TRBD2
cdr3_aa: CASSFQTSGSEQFF
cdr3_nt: TGTGCCAGCAGCTTTCAAACTAGCGGGAGTGAGCAGTTCTTC

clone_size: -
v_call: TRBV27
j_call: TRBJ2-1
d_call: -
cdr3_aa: CASSSMASLYNEQFF
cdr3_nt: TGTGCCAGCAGTTCTATGGCTAGCCTGTACAATGAGCAGTTCTTC

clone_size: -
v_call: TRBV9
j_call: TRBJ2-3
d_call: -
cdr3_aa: CASSIGGQAHTDTQYF
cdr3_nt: TGTGCCAGCAGCATAGGGGGGCAGGCGCACACAGATACGCAGTATTTT

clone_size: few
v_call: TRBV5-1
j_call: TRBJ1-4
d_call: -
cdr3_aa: CASSLGGRGDEKLFF
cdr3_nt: TGCGCCAGCAGCCTGGGGGGCAGGGGAGATGAAAAACTGTTTTTT

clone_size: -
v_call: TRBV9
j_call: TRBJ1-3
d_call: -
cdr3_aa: CASTASGGGTGNTIYF
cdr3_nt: TGTGCCAGCACCGCCAGCGGGGGAGGGACTGGAAACACCATATATTTT

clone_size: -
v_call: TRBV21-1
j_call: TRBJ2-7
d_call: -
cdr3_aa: CASSKEGQGVHEQYF
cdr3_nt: TGTGCCAGCAGCAAAGAGGGACAGGGGGTTCACGAGCAGTACTTC

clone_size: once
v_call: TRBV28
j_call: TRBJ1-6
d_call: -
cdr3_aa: CASSHGGAGGYSPLHF
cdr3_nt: TGTGCCAGCAGTCACGGAGGGGCAGGCGGGTATTCACCCCTCCACTTT

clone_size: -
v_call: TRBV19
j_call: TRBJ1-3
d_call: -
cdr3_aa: CASSPDILSGNTIYF
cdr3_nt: TGTGCCAGTAGCCCGGACATTCTCTCTGGAAACACCATATATTTT

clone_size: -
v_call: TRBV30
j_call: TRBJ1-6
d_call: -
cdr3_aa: CAWNMQGNSPLHF
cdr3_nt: TGTGCCTGGAACATGCAGGGGAATTCACCCCTCCACTTT